Sequencing of this TCR beta chain was carried out in a study of TIL therapy for anti-PD-1-resistant metastatic lung cancer. Study-wide background: Tumors were harvested before any PD-1/PD-L1 blockade.

As to time point: pre-treatment sample, taken before nivolumab and TIL therapy. Stage 4 NSCLC adults joined between late 2017 and 2020. Germline V gene data show CDR1 as MNHEY and CDR2 as SMNVEV (reference sequence). This CDR3 region has 15 residues. Points on this clone: Its antigen is not known. An end of the junction differs from the germline gene, which may be a read error.

Broader study findings: After infusion, TIL clonotypes partly replaced peripheral T cells and declined over months.

This was the immunoSEQ v3 assay. Libraries were sequenced to around 2 million read pairs (survey) or roughly 4.5-6 million (deep). The table came from immunoSEQ multiplex PCR; TCRdb's copy has only in-frame clones and leaves some out. Altogether 35,000 or so clones are present, 70% to 75% being singletons, with the ten largest covering about 6%. Sequencing was performed on blood, taken at baseline. The chain has TRBV27 and TRBJ1-2; D ambiguous. The clonotype originates from a person aged 25 to 85 with non-small cell lung cancer. The CDR3 loop is CASSSPRAGSYGYTF. The CDR3 DNA follows: TGTGCCAGTAGTTCCCCCCGGGCGGGTTCTTATGGCTACACCTTC.